A single sample gave rise to the 30 T cell receptor beta chains below, sequenced in a study of T cell responses to AZD1222 COVID-19 vaccine. Repertoires were generated with immunoSEQ multiplex PCR, while TCRdb's copy carries only in-frame clones and drops some. The data show about 150,000 clones, roughly nine tenths seen once. This material consisted of peripheral blood, taken on day 0 of AZD1222 vaccination. The receptor set was obtained from an adult in good health.

The chain links TRBV4-3 to TRBJ2-7; D is unclear. Per germline, CDR1 LGHNA and CDR2 YSLEER. V shed 0 bases and J shed 3 bases, with 12 bases lying between them. This CDR3 has 15 residues. Written as DNA, the CDR3 is TGCGCCAGCAGCCAAGAATCCGGATTTGACTACGAGCAGTACTTC. It translates to CASSQESGFDYEQYF.

This chain links TRBV27 with TRBJ2-1; D may be TRBD2 (5 bases). V was shortened by 8 bases and J by 3 bases, with 8 bases between the two germline ends. Germline V CDR1 and CDR2: MNHEY, SMNVEV (reference sequence). The CDR3 extends over 12 amino acids. CDR3 loop: CASGLVYNEQFF. The CDR3 nucleotides are TGTGCCAGCGGACTTGTCTACAATGAGCAGTTCTTC.

Only one count was recorded for this clone. This sequence joins TRBV7-3 and TRBJ2-7; 9 nucleotides align to TRBD1. CDR3 size: 15 residues. From germline, CDR1 is SGHTA and CDR2 FQGTGA. Trimming took 1 base from V and 2 from J; bases not matched to a gene: 3. The DNA for the CDR3 is TGTGCCAGCAGCTTAATGGGACAGGGAACCTACGAGCAGTACTTC. This codes for CASSLMGQGTYEQYF.

The gene calls are TRBV5-6 and TRBJ2-3; D gene uncertain. CDR3 length equals 17 residues. From germline, CDR1 is SGHDT and CDR2 YYEEEE. V lost 0 bases to trimming and J lost 2 bases, with 16 bases between them. This CDR3 is CASSLVGFLGHTDTQYF. The CDR3 bases are TGTGCCAGCAGCTTGGTAGGCTTCTTAGGCCACACAGATACGCAGTATTTT.

The J gene is TRBJ1-2, the V gene TRBV10-3, with D unclear. Trimming stripped 10 bases from V and 3 bases from J, with 15 bases between. CDR3 length equals 13 residues. Germline loops: CDR1 ENHRY, CDR2 SYGVKD. CDR3 in DNA: TGTGCCAACGGAGCTAGAACAGACTATGGCTACACCTTC. It codes for CANGARTDYGYTF.

The chain uses TRBV7-9 and TRBJ1-1; D is ambiguous. The germline gives CDR1 SEHNR, CDR2 FQNEAQ (reference sequence). The CDR3 is 13 amino acids. Trimming shortened V by 2 bases and J by 2 bases, and 6 bases separated the two germline ends. CDR3 sequence: CASSLNTNTEAFF. The CDR3 DNA sequence: TGTGCCAGCAGCTTAAACACCAACACTGAAGCTTTCTTT.

This chain uses TRBV11-1 with TRBJ1-6; D perhaps matches TRBD1 (6 bases). Germline CDR1 SGHAT, CDR2 FQDESV (reference sequence). The CDR3 loop spans 15 amino acids. The V end was cut by 5 bases, the J end by 6 bases, with 14 bases between. The CDR3 bases are TGTGCCAGCAGCGAATACAGGGATCGTAATTCACCCCTCCACTTT. As protein: CASSEYRDRNSPLHF.

This clone was detected only once. The V gene is TRBV19, the J gene TRBJ1-1; D is ambiguous. Germline V gives CDR1 LNHDA, CDR2 SQIVND (reference sequence). This CDR3 is built from 14 residues. Trimming cost V 4 bases and J 0 bases, with 9 bases left between them. The CDR3 sequence: CASSKAGLNTEAFF. CDR3 sequence (DNA): TGTGCCAGTAGTAAGGCTGGGCTGAACACTGAAGCTTTCTTT. Filled out from reference TRBV19 and TRBJ1-1, the complete variable domain reads DGGITQSPKYLFRKEGQNVTLSCEQNLNHDAMYWYRQDPGQGLRLIYYSQIVNDFQKGDIAEGYSVSREKKESFPLTVTSAQKNPTAFYLCASSKAGLNTEAFFGQGTRLTVV.

This chain uses TRBV27 with TRBJ2-5; a possible D gene is TRBD1 (5 bases). Germline CDR1 reads MNHEY; CDR2 reads SMNVEV (reference sequence). Trimming cost V 5 bases and J 2 bases, with 9 bases left between them. The CDR3 contains 13 residues. As DNA, the CDR3 is TGTGCCAGCAGTCAGGGTCCACAAGAGACCCAGTACTTC. It is translated as CASSQGPQETQYF.

The CDR3 here is CASSQGQGDPYEQYF. Written as DNA, the CDR3 is TGCGCCAGCAGCCAAGGTCAGGGTGACCCCTACGAGCAGTACTTC. The gene calls are TRBV4-3 and TRBJ2-7, with D tentatively TRBD1 (5 bases). CDR1 is LGHNA and CDR2 is YSLEER in the germline V gene. With 1 base removed from V and 2 bases from J, the gap between germline ends came to 12 bases. This CDR3 comprises 15 residues.

This sequence joins TRBV13 and TRBJ1-5, with D tentatively TRBD1 (5 bases). Trimming cost V 5 bases and J 6 bases, with 11 bases left between them. Germline loops: CDR1 PRHDT, CDR2 FYEKMQ (reference sequence). The CDR3 extends over 13 amino acids. DNA for the CDR3: TGTGCCAGCAGCCTCCTAAGGGGTCAGCCCCAGCATTTT. Translation: CASSLLRGQPQHF.

V gene TRBV6-6 combines with J gene TRBJ1-6, with 10 bases identical to TRBD1. J lost 14 bases, V lost 7 bases, and 11 bases had no gene match. Germline loops: CDR1 MNHNY, CDR2 SVGAGI (reference sequence). The CDR3 consists of 14 residues. This CDR3 is CASKGTGEFRTLHF. CDR3 nucleotides: TGTGCCAGCAAGGGGACAGGGGAGTTTAGGACCCTCCACTTT.

This chain uses TRBV11-2 with TRBJ2-3, with TRBD2 identical over 7 bases. V gave up 5 bases and J gave up 1 base; unmatched junction bases: 6. Germline loops: CDR1 SGHAT, CDR2 FQNNGV. CDR3 size: 15 residues. The CDR3 protein is CASSRLGGGTDTQYF. The CDR3 DNA follows: TGTGCCAGCAGCCGTCTGGGGGGGGGCACAGATACGCAGTATTTT.

The chain employs TRBV7-6 and TRBJ2-3; perhaps TRBD2 as D (6 bases). The V end was cut by 4 bases, the J end by 1 base, with 12 bases between. This CDR3 is built from 15 residues. Germline V gene lookup returns CDR1 SGHVS and CDR2 FNYEAQ. The CDR3 is CASSSYTSRTDTQYF. The CDR3 DNA reads as TGTGCCAGCAGCTCCTATACTAGCCGCACAGATACGCAGTATTTT.

The chain recombines TRBV11-1 with TRBJ2-2, with TRBD1 identical over 10 bases. Germline V gene sequence: CDR1 SGHAT, CDR2 FQDESV (reference sequence). With V trimmed by 3 bases and J by 5 bases, 3 bases remained unmatched. This CDR3 has 15 residues. CDR3 nucleotide sequence: TGTGCCAGCAGCTTGACAGGGGGCGAGACCGGGGAGCTGTTTTTT. It encodes CASSLTGGETGELFF.

The V call is TRBV29-1, the J call TRBJ2-1; 9 bases are shared with TRBD2. Looked up from germline, CDR1 is SQVTM and CDR2 is ANQGSEA. With V trimmed by 4 bases and J by 0 bases, 4 bases remained unmatched. CDR3 length equals 15 residues. CDR3 protein: CSVGTSVSSYNEQFF. The CDR3 DNA reads TGCAGCGTTGGGACTAGCGTGAGCTCCTACAATGAGCAGTTCTTC.

The rearrangement joins TRBV6-6 to TRBJ1-5; D gene ambiguous. Germline loops: CDR1 MNHNY, CDR2 SVGAGI (reference sequence). V lost 5 bases, J lost 2 bases, and 16 bases lay in between. This CDR3 has 16 residues. CDR3 residues: CASSPRPEGGNQPQHF. Here the CDR3 DNA reads TGTGCCAGCAGTCCCCGCCCGGAGGGAGGCAATCAGCCCCAGCATTTT.

This sequence joins TRBV27 and TRBJ2-1, with D tentatively TRBD2 (5 bases). With 5 bases removed from V and 6 bases from J, the gap between germline ends came to 11 bases. The germline gives CDR1 MNHEY, CDR2 SMNVEV (reference sequence). The CDR3 covers 13 residues. The CDR3 nucleotides are TGTGCCAGCAGTCTCGGACTGAGCAATGAGCAGTTCTTC. It yields the protein CASSLGLSNEQFF.

This rearrangement joins TRBV19 to TRBJ2-7; no clear D. Trimming shortened V by 6 bases and J by 1 base, and 19 bases separated the two germline ends. Per germline, CDR1 LNHDA and CDR2 SQIVND (reference sequence). This CDR3 is 16 amino acids long. DNA of the CDR3: TGTGCCAGTAGCACCTGGTATGGGCAAGAGTCCTACGAGCAGTACTTC. It specifies CASSTWYGQESYEQYF.

The genes are TRBV12-3 or TRBV12-4 and TRBJ2-5; D is uncertain. V dropped 5 bases and J dropped 0 bases, with 4 bases sitting between them. This CDR3 contains 12 residues. For the CDR3, the DNA is TGTGCCAGCAGTCAAGACCAAGAGACCCAGTACTTC. Protein product: CASSQDQETQYF.

This sequence joins TRBV2 and TRBJ1-6; 11 bases match TRBD1. The CDR3 totals 15 residues. V lost 6 bases to trimming and J lost 3 bases; unmatched junction nucleotides: 1. Germline CDR1 and CDR2: SNHLY and FYNNEI. This CDR3 is CASRGTGGYNSPLHF. CDR3 nucleotides: TGTGCCAGCAGAGGGACAGGGGGCTATAATTCACCCCTCCACTTT.

The chain joins TRBV28 to TRBJ1-2, with unresolved D. There are 14 residues in the CDR3. V was cut by 3 bases and J by 2 bases, with 10 bases left in between. The V gene's germline CDR1 is MDHEN and CDR2 SYDVKM. The CDR3 bases are TGTGCCAGCAGTTTCGAGGAACGGAACTATGGCTACACCTTC. Translating it yields CASSFEERNYGYTF.

This chain connects TRBV29-1 to TRBJ1-1; D gene unclear. The length of the CDR3 is 13 residues. Germline V gene data show CDR1 as SQVTM and CDR2 as ANQGSEA. V lost 3 bases to trimming and J lost 0 bases, with 8 bases between them. The CDR3 reads CSVDFAVNTEAFF. CDR3 sequence (DNA): TGCAGCGTTGACTTCGCGGTGAACACTGAAGCTTTCTTT.

The J gene is TRBJ1-2, the V gene TRBV25-1; D is ambiguous. Germline V gene sequence: CDR1 MGHDK, CDR2 SYGVNS. Deletions cut 7 bases from V and 4 bases from J, with 13 bases between. The CDR3 totals 13 residues. Here the CDR3 reads CASNPTEPYGYTF. CDR3 DNA: TGTGCCAGCAATCCGACCGAGCCCTATGGCTACACCTTC.

This chain uses TRBV7-3 with TRBJ2-3; D is undetermined. V lost 2 bases, J lost 1 base, and 13 bases lay in between. Germline loops: CDR1 SGHTA, CDR2 FQGTGA. CDR3 length: 16 residues. The CDR3 DNA reads as TGTGCCAGCAGCTTACGCCCAGGAGTGGGCACAGATACGCAGTATTTT. Encoded protein: CASSLRPGVGTDTQYF.

The genes are TRBV4-3 and TRBJ1-4, with TRBD1 matching 9 bases. This CDR3 has 16 residues. J was trimmed by 3 bases and V by 0 bases; bases with no gene match: 2. Germline V gives CDR1 LGHNA, CDR2 YSLEER. For the CDR3, the DNA is TGCGCCAGCAGCCAAGACGGACAGGGGTCTAATGAAAAACTGTTTTTT. Its protein is CASSQDGQGSNEKLFF.

The rearrangement links TRBV29-1 to TRBJ1-1; TRBD1 agrees at 9 bases. Germline V gives CDR1 SQVTM, CDR2 ANQGSEA. V lost 1 base, J lost 0 bases, and 3 bases stayed unmatched. The CDR3 covers 15 residues. Here the CDR3 reads CSVEGQGGLNTEAFF. In DNA, the CDR3 is TGCAGCGTTGAAGGACAGGGGGGGCTGAACACTGAAGCTTTCTTT. Filled out from reference TRBV29-1 and TRBJ1-1, the complete variable domain reads SAVISQKPSRDICQRGTSLTIQCQVDSQVTMMFWYRQQPGQSLTLIATANQGSEATYESGFVIDKFPISRPNLTFSTLTVSNMSPEDSSIYLCSVEGQGGLNTEAFFGQGTRLTVV.

This clone occurred a few times. The chain combines TRBV6-5 with TRBJ2-7, with TRBD2 as a possible D gene (5 bases). V lost 5 bases and J lost 2, with 10 bases in between. Germline V gene data show CDR1 as MNHEY and CDR2 as SVGAGI. CDR3 length: 13 residues. CDR3 protein: CASSPGIAYEQYF. DNA of the CDR3: TGTGCCAGCAGTCCGGGGATCGCCTACGAGCAGTACTTC.

V gene TRBV7-3 combines with J gene TRBJ2-1; 7 positions agree with TRBD2. The ends lost 0 bases at V and 4 bases at J; junction bases unmatched: 9. This CDR3 spans 17 amino acids. The germline V gene encodes CDR1 SGHTA and CDR2 FQGTGA. The CDR3 bases are TGTGCCAGCAGCTTAACAGGAGCGGGGAGAACTTACAATGAGCAGTTCTTC. It translates to CASSLTGAGRTYNEQFF. The complete variable domain, with remaining parts taken from reference TRBV7-3 and TRBJ2-1, reads GAGVSQTPSNKVTEKGKYVELRCDPISGHTALYWYRQSLGQGPEFLIYFQGTGAADDSGLPNDRFFAVRPEGSVSTLKIQRTERGDSAVYLCASSLTGAGRTYNEQFFGPGTRLTVL.

This chain connects TRBV29-1 to TRBJ1-2, with no clear D. Germline loops: CDR1 SQVTM, CDR2 ANQGSEA. This CDR3 is built from 14 residues. Trimming stripped 2 bases from V and 2 bases from J, with 12 bases between. The CDR3 DNA follows: TGCAGCGTTGAACGGGGAGTTGAAAACTATGGCTACACCTTC. The encoded protein is CSVERGVENYGYTF.